This T cell receptor (beta chain) was captured by sequencing in a study of cytomegalovirus exposure and HLA in healthy donors. Study-wide context: HLA-typed donors were the source of about 81 million unique TCRs held in an early data release. Study-level results: It was confirmed in vitro that a few of the CMV-associated chains were specific for CMV antigens.

In the PCR, 60 Vbeta and 13 Jbeta primers were used. How the authors handled the data: Later analysis identified around 85 million unique TCR beta chains, 9 million to 13 million shared. TCRdb's copy holds only in-frame clones and misses some; the assay was immunoSEQ multiplex PCR. That table supplies the V and J calls and clone size; D and trimming were determined from the DNA. The sample carries some 110,000 clones, 77% recorded once. V lost 2 bases to trimming and J lost 0 bases, with 9 bases between them. The CDR3 is 15 amino acids. Looked up from germline, CDR1 is MNHNS and CDR2 is SASEGT. Only a few counts were recorded for this clone. Its antigen is not identified.

The V call is TRBV6-1, the J call TRBJ2-3, with D maybe TRBD2 (6 bases). This TCR was recovered from a woman aged 40 to 50 in good health and CMV-seropositive. Sample: PBMCs. CDR3 amino acids: CASSESGGSTDTQYF. In DNA, the CDR3 is TGTGCCAGCAGTGAAAGCGGAGGGAGCACAGATACGCAGTATTTT.